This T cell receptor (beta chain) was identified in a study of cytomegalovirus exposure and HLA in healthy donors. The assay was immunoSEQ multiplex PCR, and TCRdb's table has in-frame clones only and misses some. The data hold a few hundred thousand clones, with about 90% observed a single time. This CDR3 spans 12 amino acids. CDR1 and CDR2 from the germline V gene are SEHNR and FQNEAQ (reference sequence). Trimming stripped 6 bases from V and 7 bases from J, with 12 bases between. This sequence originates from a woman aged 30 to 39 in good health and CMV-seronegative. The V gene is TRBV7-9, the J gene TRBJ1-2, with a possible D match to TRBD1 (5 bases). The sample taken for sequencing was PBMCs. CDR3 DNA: TGTGCCAGCAGGTCAGACGGGGGTGGCTACACCTTC. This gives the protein CASRSDGGGYTF.